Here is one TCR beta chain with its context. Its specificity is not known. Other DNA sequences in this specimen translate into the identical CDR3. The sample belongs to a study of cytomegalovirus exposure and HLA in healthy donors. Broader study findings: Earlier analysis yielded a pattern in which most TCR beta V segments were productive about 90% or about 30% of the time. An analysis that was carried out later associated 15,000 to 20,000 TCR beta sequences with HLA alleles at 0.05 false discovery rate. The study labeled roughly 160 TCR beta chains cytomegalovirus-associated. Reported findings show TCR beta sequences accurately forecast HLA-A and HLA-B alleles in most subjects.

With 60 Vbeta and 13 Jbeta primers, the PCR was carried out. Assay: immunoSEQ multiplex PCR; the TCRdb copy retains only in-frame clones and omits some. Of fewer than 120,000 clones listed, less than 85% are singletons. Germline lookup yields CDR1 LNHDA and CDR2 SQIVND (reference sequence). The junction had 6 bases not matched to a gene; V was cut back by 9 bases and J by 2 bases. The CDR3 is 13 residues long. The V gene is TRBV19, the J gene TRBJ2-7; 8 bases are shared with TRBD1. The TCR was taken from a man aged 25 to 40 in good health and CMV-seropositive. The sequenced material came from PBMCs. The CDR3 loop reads CASRDRLTYEQYF. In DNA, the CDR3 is TGTGCCAGCCGGGACAGGCTTACCTACGAGCAGTACTTC. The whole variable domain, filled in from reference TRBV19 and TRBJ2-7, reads DGGITQSPKYLFRKEGQNVTLSCEQNLNHDAMYWYRQDPGQGLRLIYYSQIVNDFQKGDIAEGYSVSREKKESFPLTVTSAQKNPTAFYLCASRDRLTYEQYFGPGTRLTVT.